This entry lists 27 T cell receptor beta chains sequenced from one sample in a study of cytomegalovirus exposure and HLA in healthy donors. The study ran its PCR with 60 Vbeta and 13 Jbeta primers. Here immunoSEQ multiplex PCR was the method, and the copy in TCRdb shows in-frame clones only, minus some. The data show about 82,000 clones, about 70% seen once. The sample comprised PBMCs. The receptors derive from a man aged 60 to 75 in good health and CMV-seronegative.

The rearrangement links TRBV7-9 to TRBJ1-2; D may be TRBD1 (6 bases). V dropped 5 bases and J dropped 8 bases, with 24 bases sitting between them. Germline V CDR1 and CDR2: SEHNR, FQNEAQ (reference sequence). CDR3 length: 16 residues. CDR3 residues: CASSLPPSGTTDGYTF. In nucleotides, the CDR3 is TGTGCCAGCAGCCTACCCCCCTCCGGGACAACTGACGGCTACACCTTC.

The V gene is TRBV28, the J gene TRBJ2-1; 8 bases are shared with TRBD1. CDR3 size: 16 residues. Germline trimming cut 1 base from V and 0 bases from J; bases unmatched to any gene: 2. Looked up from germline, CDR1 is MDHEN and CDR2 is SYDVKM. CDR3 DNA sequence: TGTGCCAGCAGTTTATCAGGGGGCTACTCCTACAATGAGCAGTTCTTC. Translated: CASSLSGGYSYNEQFF.

The CDR3 here is CASSAGLAGQETQYF. The DNA for the CDR3 is TGTGCCAGCAGCGCTGGACTAGCGGGACAAGAGACCCAGTACTTC. The gene calls are TRBV5-8 and TRBJ2-5; TRBD2 aligns across 12 bases. Germline loops: CDR1 SGHTS, CDR2 YDEGEE. This CDR3 region has 15 residues. The J segment lost 2 bases and the V segment lost 4 bases, leaving 3 bases of the junction unmatched.

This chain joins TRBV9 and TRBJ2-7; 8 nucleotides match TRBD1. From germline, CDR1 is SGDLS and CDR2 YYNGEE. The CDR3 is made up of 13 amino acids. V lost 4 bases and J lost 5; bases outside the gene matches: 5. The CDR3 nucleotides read TGTGCCAGCAGCACGACAGGGGAAGACGAGCAGTACTTC. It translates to CASSTTGEDEQYF.

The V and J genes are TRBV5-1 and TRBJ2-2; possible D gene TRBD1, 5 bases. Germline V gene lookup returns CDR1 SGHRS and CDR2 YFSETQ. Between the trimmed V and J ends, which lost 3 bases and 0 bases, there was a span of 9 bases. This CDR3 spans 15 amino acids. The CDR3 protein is CASSSDSPNTGELFF. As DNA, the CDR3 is TGCGCCAGCAGCTCCGACAGCCCGAACACCGGGGAGCTGTTTTTT.

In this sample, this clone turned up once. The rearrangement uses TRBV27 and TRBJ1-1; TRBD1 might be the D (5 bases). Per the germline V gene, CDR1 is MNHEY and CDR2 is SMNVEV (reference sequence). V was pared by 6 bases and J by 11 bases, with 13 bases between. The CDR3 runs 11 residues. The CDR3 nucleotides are TGTGCCAGCAGAGGGGCATTGCTGGCTTTCTTT. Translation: CASRGALLAFF.

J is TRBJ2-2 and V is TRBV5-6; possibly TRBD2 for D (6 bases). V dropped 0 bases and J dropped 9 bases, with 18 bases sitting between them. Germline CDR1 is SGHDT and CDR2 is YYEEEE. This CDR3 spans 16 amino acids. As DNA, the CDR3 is TGTGCCAGCAGCTTGGCGGGGGAGGACCTGTTCCGGGAGCTGTTTTTT. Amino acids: CASSLAGEDLFRELFF. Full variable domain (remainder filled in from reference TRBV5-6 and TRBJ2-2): DAGVTQSPTHLIKTRGQQVTLRCSPKSGHDTVSWYQQALGQGPQFIFQYYEEEERQRGNFPDRFSGHQFPNYSSELNVNALLLGDSALYLCASSLAGEDLFRELFFGEGSRLTVL.

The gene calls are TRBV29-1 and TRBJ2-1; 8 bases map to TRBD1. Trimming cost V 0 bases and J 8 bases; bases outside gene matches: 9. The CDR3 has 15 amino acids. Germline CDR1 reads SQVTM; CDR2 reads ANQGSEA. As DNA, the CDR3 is TGCAGCGTTGAAGATTCGGCAGGGGGCAAGGATGAGCAGTTCTTC. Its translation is CSVEDSAGGKDEQFF.

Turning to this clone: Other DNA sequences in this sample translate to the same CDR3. CDR3 loop: CASSLGQQETQYF. CDR3 nucleotides: TGCGCCAGCAGCTTGGGACAGCAAGAGACCCAGTACTTC. The rearrangement uses TRBV5-1 and TRBJ2-5, with D perhaps TRBD1 (5 bases). Germline CDR1 is SGHRS and CDR2 is YFSETQ. Trimming took 0 bases from V and 2 from J, leaving 5 bases between them. The CDR3 is 13 residues long.

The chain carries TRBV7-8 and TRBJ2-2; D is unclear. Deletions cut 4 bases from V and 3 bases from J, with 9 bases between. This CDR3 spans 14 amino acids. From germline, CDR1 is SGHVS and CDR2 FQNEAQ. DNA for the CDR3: TGTGCCAGCAGCTCCAACAGCTACACCGGGGAGCTGTTTTTT. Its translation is CASSSNSYTGELFF.

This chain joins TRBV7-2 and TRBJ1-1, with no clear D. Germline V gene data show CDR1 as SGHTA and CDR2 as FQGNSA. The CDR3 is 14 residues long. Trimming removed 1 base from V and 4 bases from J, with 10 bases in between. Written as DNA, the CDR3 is TGTGCCAGCAGCTTAGTGGCTGGGAGCACTGAAGCTTTCTTT. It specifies CASSLVAGSTEAFF.

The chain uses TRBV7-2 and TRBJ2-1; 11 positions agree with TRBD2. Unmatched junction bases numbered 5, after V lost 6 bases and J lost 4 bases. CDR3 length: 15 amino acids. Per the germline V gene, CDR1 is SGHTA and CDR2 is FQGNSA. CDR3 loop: CASRRTSGSYNEQFF. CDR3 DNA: TGTGCCAGCAGGCGGACTAGCGGGTCTTACAATGAGCAGTTCTTC.

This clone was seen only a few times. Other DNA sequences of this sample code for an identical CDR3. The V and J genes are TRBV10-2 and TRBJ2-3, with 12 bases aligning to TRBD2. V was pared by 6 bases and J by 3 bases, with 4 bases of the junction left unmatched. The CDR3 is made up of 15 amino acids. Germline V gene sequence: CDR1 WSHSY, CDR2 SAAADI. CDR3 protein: CASSSTSGGTDTQYF. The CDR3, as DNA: TGCGCCAGCAGCTCGACTAGCGGGGGTACAGATACGCAGTATTTT.

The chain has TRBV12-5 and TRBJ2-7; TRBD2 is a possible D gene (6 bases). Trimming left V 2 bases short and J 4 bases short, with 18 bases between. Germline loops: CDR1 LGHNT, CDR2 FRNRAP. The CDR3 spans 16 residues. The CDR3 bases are TGTGCTAGTGGTTTGCCACCGACAGTGGAGGGATACGAGCAGTACTTC. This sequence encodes CASGLPPTVEGYEQYF.

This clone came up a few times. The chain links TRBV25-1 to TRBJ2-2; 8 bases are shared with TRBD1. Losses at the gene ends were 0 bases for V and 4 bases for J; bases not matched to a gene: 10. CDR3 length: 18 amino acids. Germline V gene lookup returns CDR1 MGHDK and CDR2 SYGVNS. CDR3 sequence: CASSEYLGGQEVTGELFF. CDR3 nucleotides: TGTGCCAGCAGTGAATATCTAGGGGGACAGGAGGTCACCGGGGAGCTGTTTTTT.

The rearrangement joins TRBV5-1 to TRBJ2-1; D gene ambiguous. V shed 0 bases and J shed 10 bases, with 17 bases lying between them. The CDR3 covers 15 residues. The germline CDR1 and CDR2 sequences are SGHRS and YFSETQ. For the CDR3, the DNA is TGCGCCAGCAGCTTGGACTCGAACTCAGGTCGGGAGCAGTTCTTC. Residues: CASSLDSNSGREQFF.

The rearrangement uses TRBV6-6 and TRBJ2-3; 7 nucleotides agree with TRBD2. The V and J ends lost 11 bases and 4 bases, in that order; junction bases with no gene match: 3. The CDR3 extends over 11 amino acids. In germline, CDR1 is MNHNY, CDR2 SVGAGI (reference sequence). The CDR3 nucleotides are TGTGCCGCGGGGGAAGCAGATACGCAGTATTTT. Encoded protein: CAAGEADTQYF.

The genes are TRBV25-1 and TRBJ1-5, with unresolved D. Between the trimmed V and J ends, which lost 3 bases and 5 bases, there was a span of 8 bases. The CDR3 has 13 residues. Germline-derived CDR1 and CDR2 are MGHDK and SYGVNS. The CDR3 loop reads CASSEEEYQPQHF. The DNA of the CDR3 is TGTGCCAGCAGTGAGGAGGAGTATCAGCCCCAGCATTTT.

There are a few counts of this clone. The CDR3 reads CASSIGGQRQETQYF. CDR3 in DNA: TGTGCCAGCAGCATAGGGGGACAGAGACAAGAGACCCAGTACTTC. The chain is built from TRBV7-2 and TRBJ2-5, with TRBD1 matching over 7 bases. The CDR3 consists of 15 residues. The V and J ends lost 5 bases and 2 bases, in that order; junction bases with no gene match: 8. The germline V gene encodes CDR1 SGHTA and CDR2 FQGNSA.

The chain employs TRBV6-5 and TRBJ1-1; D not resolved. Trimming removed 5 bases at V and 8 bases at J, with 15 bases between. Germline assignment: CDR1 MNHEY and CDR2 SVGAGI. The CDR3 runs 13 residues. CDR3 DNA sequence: TGTGCCAGCAGTACCCCGTACACGGGGGAAGCTTTCTTT. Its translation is CASSTPYTGEAFF.

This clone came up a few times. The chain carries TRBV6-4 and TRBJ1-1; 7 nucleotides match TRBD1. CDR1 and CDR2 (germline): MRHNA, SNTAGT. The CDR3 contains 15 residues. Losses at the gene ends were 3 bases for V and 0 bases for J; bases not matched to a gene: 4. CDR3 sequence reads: CASSEQGILNTEAFF. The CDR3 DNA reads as TGTGCCAGCAGTGAACAGGGGATATTGAACACTGAAGCTTTCTTT.

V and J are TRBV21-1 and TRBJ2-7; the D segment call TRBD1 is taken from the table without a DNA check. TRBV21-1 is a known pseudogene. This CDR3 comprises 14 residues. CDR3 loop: CASTLRAGDYEQYF. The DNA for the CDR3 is TGTGCCAGCACCCTCAGGGCAGGGGACTACGAGCAGTACTTC.

As DNA, the CDR3 is TGCGCCAGCAGGGACACTACCTACGAGCAGTACTTC. Its protein product is CASRDTTYEQYF. The V and J genes are TRBV5-1 and TRBJ2-5, with D perhaps matching TRBD1 (5 bases). The J call may not be correct, given that the DNA end is closer to TRBJ2-7. CDR1 SGHRS and CDR2 YFSETQ come from the germline V gene. This CDR3 spans 12 amino acids.

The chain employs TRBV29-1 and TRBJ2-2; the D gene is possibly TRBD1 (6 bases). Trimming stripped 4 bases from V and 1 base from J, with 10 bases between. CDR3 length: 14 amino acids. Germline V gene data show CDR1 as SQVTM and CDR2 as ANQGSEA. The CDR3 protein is CSVVKGGNTGELFF. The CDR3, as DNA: TGCAGCGTTGTTAAAGGGGGGAACACCGGGGAGCTGTTTTTT.

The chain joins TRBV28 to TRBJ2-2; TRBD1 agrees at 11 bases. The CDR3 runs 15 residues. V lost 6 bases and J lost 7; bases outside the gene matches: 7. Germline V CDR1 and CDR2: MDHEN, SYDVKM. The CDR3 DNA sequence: TGTGCCAGCAGGACTGGACAGGGGGCCGGCGGGGAGCTGTTTTTT. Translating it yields CASRTGQGAGGELFF.

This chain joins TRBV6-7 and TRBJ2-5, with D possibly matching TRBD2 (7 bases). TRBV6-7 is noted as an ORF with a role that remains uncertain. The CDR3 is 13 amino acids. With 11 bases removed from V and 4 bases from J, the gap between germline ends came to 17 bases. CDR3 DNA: TGTGCCGTCCCGAGTCGGGGGGCAGAGACCCAGTACTTC. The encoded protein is CAVPSRGAETQYF.

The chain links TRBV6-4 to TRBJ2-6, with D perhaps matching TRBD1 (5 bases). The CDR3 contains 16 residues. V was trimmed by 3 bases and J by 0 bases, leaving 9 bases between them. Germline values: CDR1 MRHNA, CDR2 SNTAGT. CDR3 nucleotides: TGTGCCAGCAGTGAGGACACGGCCTCTGGGGCCAACGTCCTGACTTTC. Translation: CASSEDTASGANVLTF.